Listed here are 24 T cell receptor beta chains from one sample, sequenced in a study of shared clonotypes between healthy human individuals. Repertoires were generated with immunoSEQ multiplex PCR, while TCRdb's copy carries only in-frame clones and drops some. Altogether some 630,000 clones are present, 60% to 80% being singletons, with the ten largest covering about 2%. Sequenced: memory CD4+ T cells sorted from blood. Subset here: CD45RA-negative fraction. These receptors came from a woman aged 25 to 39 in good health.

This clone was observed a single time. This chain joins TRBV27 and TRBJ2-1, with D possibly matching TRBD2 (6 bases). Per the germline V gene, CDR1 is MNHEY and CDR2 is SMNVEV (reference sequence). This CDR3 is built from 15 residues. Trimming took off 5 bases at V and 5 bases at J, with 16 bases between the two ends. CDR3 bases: TGTGCCAGCAGTCCCGGGACTCTGCCCAACAATGAGCAGTTCTTC. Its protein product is CASSPGTLPNNEQFF.

CDR3 DNA sequence: TGTGCCAGCAGCCATTATCAGGGGGCGATGGATGAGCAGTTCTTC. Its protein is CASSHYQGAMDEQFF. V usage is TRBV7-9 and J usage is TRBJ2-1; 8 bases agree with TRBD1. Germline trimming cut 5 bases from V and 8 bases from J; bases unmatched to any gene: 11. Germline CDR1 reads SEHNR; CDR2 reads FQNEAQ (reference sequence). This CDR3 contains 15 residues.

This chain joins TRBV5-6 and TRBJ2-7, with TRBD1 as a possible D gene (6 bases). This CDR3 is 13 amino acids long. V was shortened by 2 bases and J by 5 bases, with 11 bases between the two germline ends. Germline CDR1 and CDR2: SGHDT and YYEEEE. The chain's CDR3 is CASSFSRGDEQYF. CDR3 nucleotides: TGTGCCAGCAGCTTTAGCAGGGGTGACGAGCAGTACTTC. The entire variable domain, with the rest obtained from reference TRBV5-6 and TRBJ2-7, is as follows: DAGVTQSPTHLIKTRGQQVTLRCSPKSGHDTVSWYQQALGQGPQFIFQYYEEEERQRGNFPDRFSGHQFPNYSSELNVNALLLGDSALYLCASSFSRGDEQYFGPGTRLTVT.

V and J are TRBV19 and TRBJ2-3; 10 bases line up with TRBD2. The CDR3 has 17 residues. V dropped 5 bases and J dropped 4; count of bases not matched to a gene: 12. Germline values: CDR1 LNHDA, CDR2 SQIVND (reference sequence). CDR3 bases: TGTGCCAGTAGTCCCCTTAGGACTAGCGGTGAGGCAGATACGCAGTATTTT. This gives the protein CASSPLRTSGEADTQYF.

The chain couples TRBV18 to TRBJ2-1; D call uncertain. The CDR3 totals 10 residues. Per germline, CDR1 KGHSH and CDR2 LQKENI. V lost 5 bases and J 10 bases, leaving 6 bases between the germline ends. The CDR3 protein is CASSGWEQFF. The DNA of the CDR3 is TGTGCCAGCTCAGGGTGGGAGCAGTTCTTC.

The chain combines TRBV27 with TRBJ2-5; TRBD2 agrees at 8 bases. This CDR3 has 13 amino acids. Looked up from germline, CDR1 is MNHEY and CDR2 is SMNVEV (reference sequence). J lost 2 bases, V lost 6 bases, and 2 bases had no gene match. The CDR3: CASRRGGQETQYF. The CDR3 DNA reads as TGTGCCAGCAGACGCGGGGGGCAAGAGACCCAGTACTTC.

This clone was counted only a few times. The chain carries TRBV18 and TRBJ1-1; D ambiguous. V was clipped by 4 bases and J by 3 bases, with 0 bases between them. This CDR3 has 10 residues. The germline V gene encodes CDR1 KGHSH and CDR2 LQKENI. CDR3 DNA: TGTGCCAGCTCACACACTGAAGCTTTCTTT. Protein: CASSHTEAFF.

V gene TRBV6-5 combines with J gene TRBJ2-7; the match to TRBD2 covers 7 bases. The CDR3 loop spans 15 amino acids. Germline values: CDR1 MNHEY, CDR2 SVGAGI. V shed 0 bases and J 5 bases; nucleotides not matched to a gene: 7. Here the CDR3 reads CASSYSKTGGHEQYF. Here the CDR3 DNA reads TGTGCCAGCAGTTACTCGAAGACGGGAGGTCACGAGCAGTACTTC.

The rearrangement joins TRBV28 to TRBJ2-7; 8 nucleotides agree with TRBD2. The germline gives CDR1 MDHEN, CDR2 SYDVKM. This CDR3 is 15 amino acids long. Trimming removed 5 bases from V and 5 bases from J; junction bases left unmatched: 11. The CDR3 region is CASSGGGAGDNEQYF. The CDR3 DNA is TGTGCCAGCAGTGGGGGGGGAGCGGGAGACAACGAGCAGTACTTC.

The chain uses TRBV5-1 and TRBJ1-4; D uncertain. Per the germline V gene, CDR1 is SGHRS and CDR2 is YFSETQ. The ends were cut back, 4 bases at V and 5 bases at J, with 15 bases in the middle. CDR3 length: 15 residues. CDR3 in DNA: TGCGCCAGCAGCCCCAATATCGGTTCGAATGAAAAACTGTTTTTT. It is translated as CASSPNIGSNEKLFF.

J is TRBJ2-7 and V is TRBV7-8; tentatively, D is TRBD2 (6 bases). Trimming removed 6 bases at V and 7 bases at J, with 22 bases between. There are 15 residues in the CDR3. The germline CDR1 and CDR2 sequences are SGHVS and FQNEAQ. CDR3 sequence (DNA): TGTGCCAGCAGAATGGGTCCCCCGGGGGATTGTGAGCAGTACTTC. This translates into CASRMGPPGDCEQYF.

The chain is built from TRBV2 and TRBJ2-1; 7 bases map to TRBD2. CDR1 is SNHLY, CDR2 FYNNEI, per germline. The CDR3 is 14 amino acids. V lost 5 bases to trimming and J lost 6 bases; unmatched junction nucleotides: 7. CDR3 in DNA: TGTGCCAGCAGTCGGCTAGCGGTATCCAATGAGCAGTTCTTC. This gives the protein CASSRLAVSNEQFF.

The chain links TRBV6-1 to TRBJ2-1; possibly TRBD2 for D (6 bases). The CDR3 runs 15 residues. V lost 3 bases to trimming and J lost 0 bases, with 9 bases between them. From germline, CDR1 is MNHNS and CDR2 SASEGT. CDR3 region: CASSDGGSSYNEQFF. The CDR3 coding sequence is TGTGCCAGCAGTGATGGGGGGAGCTCCTACAATGAGCAGTTCTTC.

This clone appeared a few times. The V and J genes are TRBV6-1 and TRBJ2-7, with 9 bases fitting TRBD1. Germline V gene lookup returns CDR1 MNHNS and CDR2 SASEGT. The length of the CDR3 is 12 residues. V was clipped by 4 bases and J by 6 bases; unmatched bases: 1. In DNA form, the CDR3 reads TGTGCCAGCAGTGTGACAGGGGGCGAGCAGTACTTC. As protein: CASSVTGGEQYF.

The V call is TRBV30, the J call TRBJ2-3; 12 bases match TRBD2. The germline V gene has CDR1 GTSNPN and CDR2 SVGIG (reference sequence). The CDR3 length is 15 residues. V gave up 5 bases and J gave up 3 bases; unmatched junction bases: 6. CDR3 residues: CAWCGLAGRTDTQYF. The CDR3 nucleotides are TGTGCCTGGTGCGGACTAGCGGGAAGAACAGATACGCAGTATTTT.

The CDR3 nucleotides are TGTGCCAGCACTCGCGACAGGGATCAGCCCCAGCATTTT. The encoded protein is CASTRDRDQPQHF. J is TRBJ1-5 and V is TRBV28, with TRBD1 identical over 7 bases. Germline loops: CDR1 MDHEN, CDR2 SYDVKM. There are 13 residues in the CDR3. With 7 bases clipped from V and 5 bases from J, the junction kept 5 bases outside the gene matches.

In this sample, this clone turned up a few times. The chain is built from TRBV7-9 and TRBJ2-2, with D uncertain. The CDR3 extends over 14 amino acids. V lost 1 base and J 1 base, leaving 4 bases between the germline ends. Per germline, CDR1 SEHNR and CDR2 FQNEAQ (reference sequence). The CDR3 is CASSLVVNTGELFF. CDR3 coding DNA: TGTGCCAGCAGCTTAGTAGTGAACACCGGGGAGCTGTTTTTT. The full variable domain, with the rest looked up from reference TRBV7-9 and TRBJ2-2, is DTGVSQNPRHKITKRGQNVTFRCDPISEHNRLYWYRQTLGQGPEFLTYFQNEAQLEKSRLLSDRFSAERPKGSFSTLEIQRTEQGDSAMYLCASSLVVNTGELFFGEGSRLTVL.

The CDR3 region has the DNA TGTGCCAGCAGCCAAAGATTGGGAGCGGGAACCACAGATACGCAGTATTTT. This translates into CASSQRLGAGTTDTQYF. The V call is TRBV4-2, the J call TRBJ2-3; 7 positions match TRBD2. With V trimmed by 2 bases and J by 2 bases, 10 bases remained unmatched. The CDR3 runs 17 residues. CDR1 is LGHNA, CDR2 YNFKEQ, per germline.

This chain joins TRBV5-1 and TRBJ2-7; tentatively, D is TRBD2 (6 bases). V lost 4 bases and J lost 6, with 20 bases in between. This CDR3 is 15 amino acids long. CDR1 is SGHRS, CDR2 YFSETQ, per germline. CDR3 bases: TGCGCCAGCAGCCTTAACGGTGACTCGGGAGCCGAGCAGTACTTC. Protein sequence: CASSLNGDSGAEQYF. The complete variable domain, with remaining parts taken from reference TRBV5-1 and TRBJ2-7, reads KAGVTQTPRYLIKTRGQQVTLSCSPISGHRSVSWYQQTPGQGLQFLFEYFSETQRNKGNFPGRFSGRQFSNSRSEMNVSTLELGDSALYLCASSLNGDSGAEQYFGPGTRLTVT.

CDR3 coding DNA: TGTGCCAGTAGTAGAGGACAGGGACGTAACTATGGCTACACCTTC. As protein: CASSRGQGRNYGYTF. The chain uses TRBV19 and TRBJ1-2; 8 bases line up with TRBD1. CDR3 length: 15 residues. V lost 4 bases and J lost 1; bases outside the gene matches: 5. Germline V lookup: CDR1 LNHDA, CDR2 SQIVND (reference sequence).

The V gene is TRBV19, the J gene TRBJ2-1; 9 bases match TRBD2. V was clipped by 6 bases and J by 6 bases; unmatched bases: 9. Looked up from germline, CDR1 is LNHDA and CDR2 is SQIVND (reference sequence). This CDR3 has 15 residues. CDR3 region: CASRQAGGVINEQFF. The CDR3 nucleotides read TGTGCCAGTAGGCAAGCGGGAGGAGTTATCAATGAGCAGTTCTTC.

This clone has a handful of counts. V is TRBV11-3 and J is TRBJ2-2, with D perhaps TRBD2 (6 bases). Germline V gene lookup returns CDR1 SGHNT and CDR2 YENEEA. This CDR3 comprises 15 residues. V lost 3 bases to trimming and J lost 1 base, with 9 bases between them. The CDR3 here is CASSLRGLNTGELFF. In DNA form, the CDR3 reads TGTGCCAGCAGCTTGCGGGGCCTGAACACCGGGGAGCTGTTTTTT. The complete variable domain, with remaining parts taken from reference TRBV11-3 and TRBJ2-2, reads EAGVVQSPRYKIIEKKQPVAFWCNPISGHNTLYWYLQNLGQGPELLIRYENEEAVDDSQLPKDRFSAERLKGVDSTLKIQPAELGDSAVYLCASSLRGLNTGELFFGEGSRLTVL.

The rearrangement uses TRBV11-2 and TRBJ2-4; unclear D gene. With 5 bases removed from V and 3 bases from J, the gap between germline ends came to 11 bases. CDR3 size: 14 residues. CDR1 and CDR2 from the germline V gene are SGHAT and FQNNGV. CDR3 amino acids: CASSISPVKNIQYF. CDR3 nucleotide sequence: TGTGCCAGCAGCATCAGCCCGGTCAAAAACATTCAGTACTTC.

CDR3 bases: TGTGCCAGCAGCACCCAGGGTGTCGGGTATGGCTACACCTTC. It yields the protein CASSTQGVGYGYTF. The V gene is TRBV11-2, the J gene TRBJ1-2; the D gene is possibly TRBD1 (5 bases). The ends were cut back, 5 bases at V and 5 bases at J, with 15 bases in the middle. Per germline, CDR1 SGHAT and CDR2 FQNNGV. The CDR3 is 14 residues long.